This TCR beta chain was sequenced during a study of T-cell reconstitution after alpha-beta-depleted transplantation in children. General study results and limits: Newly produced T cells mostly accounted for T-cell counts and diversity one year post-transplant. Expanded graft clones numbering several hundred reportedly gave rise to alpha-beta T cells about two months after transplant.

TCRbeta library construction was performed incorporating unique molecular identifiers. TCRdb called the PCR reads again in MiXCR, with one record for every CDR3 protein. The top ten clones hold about 28% of a sample with hundreds of thousands of distinct CDR3 sequences, 11% of them seen once. This clonotype was seen many times. Its antigen is as yet unknown. The sequencing here drew on PBMCs, taken before TCRalphabeta/CD19-depleted stem cell transplant. This receptor was taken from a child less than two years old with acute myeloid leukemia, due to receive a stem cell transplant.

DNA for the CDR3: TGTGCCAGCAGCTTAAACAATGGCTACACCTTC. As protein: CASSLNNGYTF. J is TRBJ1-2 and V is TRBV7-9; no definite D call. The CDR3 sequence is 11 residues long. Germline V gives CDR1 SEHNR, CDR2 FQNEAQ (reference sequence). V shed 2 bases and J shed 6 bases, with 4 bases lying between them.